Below, one T cell receptor (beta chain) is given with its context. The entry originates in a study of technical replicates of blood from a few donors. CDR3 length: 15 residues. CDR1 and CDR2 from the germline V gene are SGHDT and YYEEEE. The V end was cut by 0 bases, the J end by 4 bases, with 14 bases between. The repertoire was sequenced with immunoSEQ multiplex PCR; TCRdb's copy has only in-frame clones and lacks some. The table shows around 60,000 clones, with almost 95% occurring only once. The specimen was PBMCs. The rearrangement uses TRBV5-6 and TRBJ2-7, with D perhaps TRBD2 (6 bases). The source is a human donor in good health. Some clones in this sample may be carry-over from other donors' samples. Here the CDR3 reads CASSLVGGTRYEQYF. CDR3 coding DNA: TGTGCCAGCAGCTTGGTGGGGGGAACGAGATACGAGCAGTACTTC.